This record concerns one T cell receptor beta chain sequence. What it recognizes is unknown. V lost 3 bases, J lost 2 bases, and 12 bases lay in between. The length of the CDR3 is 15 residues. Germline CDR1 is SGHTS and CDR2 is YDEGEE. The table came from immunoSEQ multiplex PCR; TCRdb's copy has only in-frame clones and leaves some out. This sample yields about 49,000 clones, of which roughly nine tenths are seen a single time; roughly 1.4% belongs to the top ten. The donors were part of the roughly 120-subject validation cohort, which stood apart from the roughly 670-subject first cohort. The data were obtained in a study of cytomegalovirus exposure and HLA in healthy donors. About the research overall: Per a later analysis, the approximately 700 first-cohort and approximately 120 validation repertoires shared one platform. Study results and limitations: Subsequent analysis found a tendency for first-cohort TCR clusters to co-occur within the 120 or so validation repertoires.

The sequencing sample was made of PBMCs. The gene calls are TRBV5-8 and TRBJ2-1; D may be TRBD2 (6 bases). The sequence derives from a man aged 18 to 29 in good health and CMV-seronegative. CDR3 sequence reads: CASSSGVSTYNEQFF. The CDR3 region has the DNA TGTGCCAGCAGCTCGGGGGTCTCCACCTACAATGAGCAGTTCTTC.